The next 20 T cell receptor beta chains were all read from a single sample in a study of blood T cells in healthy people across ages. A second about 7 to 11 cycle PCR used barcoded and J-beta primers. TCRdb redid the calling of the 5' RACE reads with MiXCR, one entry per CDR3 protein. The sample yields 1.5 million to 2 million distinct CDR3 sequences, over 25% seen once. The material sequenced was blood. The source of these receptors is a woman aged 25 to 39 in good health.

The sample holds many counts of this clonotype. The chain uses TRBV4-1 and TRBJ2-1; D possibly corresponds to TRBD2 (7 bases). This CDR3 has 17 residues. The V gene lost 4 bases and the J gene lost 2 bases, with 18 bases spanning the gap. CDR1 MGHRA and CDR2 YSYEKL come from the germline V gene. The CDR3 DNA is TGCGCCAGCAGCCCGGGAGGCGTAGGGGGGACCTACAATGAGCAGTTCTTC. This codes for CASSPGGVGGTYNEQFF.

The V and J genes are TRBV5-3 and TRBJ2-7, with a tentative D call TRBD1 (6 bases). TRBV5-3 is sorted into the ORF group, with uncertain function. With 4 bases removed from V and 0 bases from J, the gap between germline ends came to 11 bases. The CDR3 length is 14 residues. CDR3 loop: CARSPPTGSYEQYF. The CDR3 nucleotides read TGTGCCAGAAGCCCCCCGACAGGCTCCTACGAGCAGTACTTC.

This clonotype was seen more than once but under ten times. The chain carries TRBV7-2 and TRBJ2-3; no definite D call. This CDR3 spans 14 amino acids. Trimming pared 5 bases from V and 5 bases from J, leaving 14 bases between. The germline gives CDR1 SGHTA, CDR2 FQGNSA. CDR3 residues: CASSALNAGDTQYF. The CDR3 bases are TGTGCCAGCAGCGCGCTTAACGCTGGAGATACGCAGTATTTT.

Comments on this clonotype: One end of the junction fails to match germline, which may point to a read error. The V gene is TRBV2, the J gene TRBJ2-4; 10 nucleotides agree with TRBD1. The CDR3 spans 15 residues. The germline CDR1 and CDR2 sequences are SNHLY and FYNNEI. The CDR3 DNA sequence: TGTGTCAGCAGCGCCTCCGGGACAGGGGTCGGCATTCAGTACTTC. It is translated as CVSSASGTGVGIQYF. The whole variable domain, filled in from reference TRBV2 and TRBJ2-4, reads EPEVTQTPSHQVTQMGQEVILRCVPISNHLYFYWYRQILGQKVEFLVSFYNNEISEKSEIFDDQFSVERPDGSNFTLKIRSTKLEDSAMYFCVSSASGTGVGIQYFGAGTRLSVL.

The gene calls are TRBV5-1 and TRBJ2-4; 9 bases are a match to TRBD1. CDR1 is SGHRS, CDR2 YFSETQ, per germline. Losses at the gene ends were 7 bases for V and 0 bases for J; bases not matched to a gene: 11. The CDR3 is 17 residues long. In DNA form, the CDR3 reads TGCGCCAGCTTCCGGGACAGGGACTTTCTAGCCAAAAACATTCAGTACTTC. It translates to CASFRDRDFLAKNIQYF.

This clonotype occurred once. The chain has TRBV6-1 and TRBJ1-4; D uncertain. The CDR3 has 15 amino acids. The V gene's germline CDR1 is MNHNS and CDR2 SASEGT. V was pared by 5 bases and J by 5 bases, with 15 bases between. The CDR3 sequence: CASSSSSMINEKLFF. For the CDR3, the DNA is TGTGCCAGCAGTTCCTCTTCCATGATAAATGAAAAACTGTTTTTT.

The chain couples TRBV20-1 to TRBJ2-1; 7 bases align to TRBD1. Looked up from germline, CDR1 is DFQATT and CDR2 is SNEGSKA (reference sequence). This CDR3 is 15 amino acids long. The V segment lost 6 bases and the J segment 4 bases; nucleotides outside the gene matches: 12. DNA of the CDR3: TGCAGTGCCACACTAGGCCGGGACAGTTACAATGAGCAGTTCTTC. Translating gives CSATLGRDSYNEQFF.

A word on this clonotype: A read error is possible here, since a much larger clone lies one base away. Because the CDR3's place on the DNA is in doubt, the DNA is left out and the CDR3 is given as listed by TCRdb. This sequence joins TRBV28 and TRBJ2-5; TRBD1, the D gene given by the table, was not confirmed from the DNA. Germline loops: CDR1 MDHEN, CDR2 SYDVKM. The CDR3 is 14 residues long, counting both termini. The CDR3 sequence is CASFAEGAQETRYF.

The chain couples TRBV7-9 to TRBJ2-1; TRBD2 matches 8 bases. Per germline, CDR1 SEHNR and CDR2 FQNEAQ (reference sequence). This CDR3 comprises 15 residues. Trimming cost V 1 base and J 7 bases; bases outside gene matches: 6. Here the CDR3 DNA reads TGTGCCAGCAGCTTAGGTAGCGGGGATGGGAATGAGCAGTTCTTC. As protein: CASSLGSGDGNEQFF.

This clonotype came up a few times. The chain combines TRBV7-9 with TRBJ2-6; the match to TRBD1 covers 10 bases. Per germline, CDR1 SEHNR and CDR2 FQNEAQ (reference sequence). The V segment lost 1 base and the J segment 4 bases; nucleotides outside the gene matches: 13. This CDR3 is built from 20 residues. This CDR3 is CASSLGWARQGAQGANVLTF. The CDR3 nucleotides are TGTGCCAGCAGCTTAGGATGGGCGAGACAGGGGGCGCAAGGGGCCAACGTCCTGACTTTC.

The chain couples TRBV5-6 to TRBJ1-4; tentative D call: TRBD1 (5 bases). This CDR3 has 16 amino acids. Germline V gene data show CDR1 as SGHDT and CDR2 as YYEEEE. The V end lost 2 bases, the J end lost 7 bases, and 18 bases lay between the germline ends. CDR3 loop: CASSLLPGRGTEKLFF. CDR3 DNA sequence: TGTGCCAGCAGCTTATTACCGGGACGAGGAACTGAAAAACTGTTTTTT.

In DNA, the CDR3 is TGTGCCAGCAGTTTACGGGGGGACGGATTTTCCTACGAGCAGTACTTC. It encodes CASSLRGDGFSYEQYF. J is TRBJ2-7 and V is TRBV27; 7 bases fit TRBD2. Unmatched junction bases numbered 8, after V lost 2 bases and J lost 1 base. Looked up from germline, CDR1 is MNHEY and CDR2 is SMNVEV (reference sequence). The CDR3 length is 16 residues.

The rearrangement joins TRBV7-9 to TRBJ1-4; D not certain. Germline loops: CDR1 SEHNR, CDR2 FQNEAQ (reference sequence). V was trimmed by 2 bases and J by 1 base, leaving 8 bases between them. This CDR3 is built from 15 residues. The CDR3 is CASSLTVGTNEKLFF. The CDR3 DNA sequence: TGTGCCAGCAGCTTAACCGTCGGAACTAATGAAAAACTGTTTTTT.

The rearrangement links TRBV5-1 to TRBJ1-4; no definite D call. V shed 4 bases and J shed 16 bases, with 23 bases lying between them. CDR1 is SGHRS and CDR2 is YFSETQ in the germline V gene. CDR3 size: 14 residues. CDR3 coding DNA: TGCGCCAGCAGCGCCCTCATTCCCCGCGGAGTATGGTTTTTT. This encodes CASSALIPRGVWFF. Based on the CDR3 plus reference TRBV5-1 and TRBJ1-4, the full variable domain is KAGVTQTPRYLIKTRGQQVTLSCSPISGHRSVSWYQQTPGQGLQFLFEYFSETQRNKGNFPGRFSGRQFSNSRSEMNVSTLELGDSALYLCASSALIPRGVWFFGSGTQLSVL.

This clonotype has a handful of counts. V is TRBV5-5 and J is TRBJ2-7, with D maybe TRBD1 (7 bases). The CDR3 totals 15 residues. CDR1 is SGHKS, CDR2 YYEKEE, per germline (reference sequence). V was trimmed by 2 bases and J by 1 base, leaving 13 bases between them. CDR3 protein: CASSFLTGRSYEQYF. The CDR3, as DNA: TGTGCCAGCAGCTTCTTGACAGGGAGGTCCTACGAGCAGTACTTC. Using reference TRBV5-5 and TRBJ2-7 for the parts outside the CDR3, the full variable domain is DAGVTQSPTHLIKTRGQQVTLRCSPISGHKSVSWYQQVLGQGPQFIFQYYEKEERGRGNFPDRFSARQFPNYSSELNVNALLLGDSALYLCASSFLTGRSYEQYFGPGTRLTVT.

This rearrangement joins TRBV2 to TRBJ2-7, with D perhaps assigned TRBD1 or TRBD2 (5 bases each). CDR1 SNHLY and CDR2 FYNNEI come from the germline V gene. The V end was cut by 11 bases, the J end by 2 bases, with 13 bases between. The CDR3 covers 12 residues. The CDR3 bases are TGTGCCGGAGGCAGGGATACCTACGAGCAGTACTTC. Encoded protein: CAGGRDTYEQYF.

This clonotype was detected only a few times. The chain employs TRBV29-1 and TRBJ2-3; possible D gene TRBD1, 5 bases. Germline CDR1 and CDR2: SQVTM and ANQGSEA. V lost 4 bases and J 3 bases, leaving 14 bases between the germline ends. CDR3 size: 14 residues. The CDR3 bases are TGCAGCGTTGGTCACCAGGGTAGAACAGATACGCAGTATTTT. Protein sequence: CSVGHQGRTDTQYF.

This clonotype was counted a few times. The chain couples TRBV9 to TRBJ1-2; D not resolved. V lost 0 bases to trimming and J lost 7 bases, with 16 bases between them. The CDR3 runs to 15 residues. Germline V gene data show CDR1 as SGDLS and CDR2 as YYNGEE. The CDR3 DNA sequence: TGTGCCAGCAGCGTAGCTCCCACAGAGCCCGGTGGCTACACCTTC. Protein sequence: CASSVAPTEPGGYTF.

The V gene is TRBV30, the J gene TRBJ2-7; no clear D gene. Looked up from germline, CDR1 is GTSNPN and CDR2 is SVGIG (reference sequence). The CDR3 consists of 13 residues. V lost 7 bases and J lost 2, with 15 bases in between. CDR3 DNA: TGTGCCTTAAAAGGACGGGTACCCTACGAGCAGTACTTC. It is translated as CALKGRVPYEQYF.

The chain links TRBV5-8 to TRBJ2-7, with 7 bases aligning to TRBD1. The CDR3 spans 15 residues. Losses at the gene ends were 0 bases for V and 4 bases for J; bases not matched to a gene: 7. The germline V gene encodes CDR1 SGHTS and CDR2 YDEGEE. The CDR3 region is CASSLADRETYEQYF. The DNA for the CDR3 is TGTGCCAGCAGCTTGGCTGACAGGGAGACTTACGAGCAGTACTTC. The full variable domain, completed using reference TRBV5-8 and TRBJ2-7, is EAGVTQSPTHLIKTRGQQATLRCSPISGHTSVYWYQQALGLGLQFLLWYDEGEERNRGNFPPRFSGRQFPNYSSELNVNALELEDSALYLCASSLADRETYEQYFGPGTRLTVT.